The 18 T cell receptor beta chains below all came from one sample that was sequenced in a study of technical replicates of blood from a handful of donors. This table comes from immunoSEQ multiplex PCR, and its TCRdb copy is limited to in-frame clones, with some not included. The sample records over 85,000 clones, less than 96% being singletons. Material for sequencing was T cells isolated from PBMCs. These TCRs come from a human donor in good health.

V usage is TRBV4-1 and J usage is TRBJ2-5; weak D call: TRBD1 (6 bases). The CDR3 is 14 amino acids. V was cut by 3 bases and J by 3 bases, with 11 bases left in between. CDR1 is MGHRA and CDR2 is YSYEKL in the germline V gene. CDR3 region: CASSQPTGEETQYF. The CDR3 region has the DNA TGCGCCAGCAGCCAGCCGACAGGCGAAGAGACCCAGTACTTC.

This chain connects TRBV15 to TRBJ2-5, with 7 bases fitting TRBD2. CDR3 length equals 14 residues. Germline assignment: CDR1 LNHNV and CDR2 YYDKDF (reference sequence). The junction had 9 bases not matched to a gene; V was cut back by 4 bases and J by 7 bases. The CDR3 nucleotides are TGTGCCACCAGCAACCGAGGGAGGGCTGGGACCCAGTACTTC. Protein: CATSNRGRAGTQYF.

This chain joins TRBV25-1 and TRBJ1-1; D may be TRBD1 (6 bases). CDR3 size: 15 residues. From germline, CDR1 is MGHDK and CDR2 SYGVNS. The germline V and J ends were trimmed by 3 bases and 2 bases, with 13 bases remaining between them. The CDR3 DNA reads as TGTGCCAGCAGTGACTGGGCAGGGACAAACACTGAAGCTTTCTTT. Translation: CASSDWAGTNTEAFF.

The chain joins TRBV7-2 to TRBJ2-3; D remains ambiguous. The CDR3 covers 15 residues. The germline V gene encodes CDR1 SGHTA and CDR2 FQGNSA. Trimming removed 0 bases at V and 8 bases at J, with 15 bases between. The CDR3 DNA is TGTGCCAGCAGCTTAGCCCTGGAGCGTACGGGTACGCAGTATTTT. Amino acid sequence: CASSLALERTGTQYF.

The CDR3 DNA is TGTGCCAGCGCTGTTGGGGAGGGGAACAATGAGCAGTTCTTC. Its translation is CASAVGEGNNEQFF. J is TRBJ2-1 and V is TRBV27, with 7 bases that match TRBD2. This CDR3 is built from 14 residues. Germline loops: CDR1 MNHEY, CDR2 SMNVEV (reference sequence). The junction had 9 bases not matched to a gene; V was cut back by 8 bases and J by 5 bases.

The chain's CDR3 is CASSRGLAGDEQYF. The CDR3 nucleotides read TGTGCCAGCAGCCGGGGACTAGCTGGGGACGAGCAGTACTTC. The rearrangement links TRBV7-3 to TRBJ2-7; 9 nucleotides line up with TRBD2. Germline CDR1 is SGHTA and CDR2 is FQGTGA. Unmatched junction bases numbered 7, after V lost 5 bases and J lost 5 bases. The CDR3 sequence is 14 residues long. The full variable domain, with the rest looked up from reference TRBV7-3 and TRBJ2-7, is GAGVSQTPSNKVTEKGKYVELRCDPISGHTALYWYRQSLGQGPEFLIYFQGTGAADDSGLPNDRFFAVRPEGSVSTLKIQRTERGDSAVYLCASSRGLAGDEQYFGPGTRLTVT.

The chain uses TRBV7-6 and TRBJ2-2, with D possibly being TRBD2 (5 bases). Germline V gives CDR1 SGHVS, CDR2 FNYEAQ. V was shortened by 2 bases and J by 5 bases, with 18 bases between the two germline ends. The CDR3 is 17 residues long. For the CDR3, the DNA is TGTGCCAGCAGCTTATGGCCCCCACTAGGTGGGACCGGGGAGCTGTTTTTT. Encoded protein: CASSLWPPLGGTGELFF.

The rearrangement links TRBV6-5 to TRBJ2-5; 7 nucleotides line up with TRBD1. The CDR3 extends over 14 amino acids. V shed 7 bases, J shed 5 bases, and the junction held 10 bases outside the gene matches. The germline V gene has CDR1 MNHEY and CDR2 SVGAGI. DNA for the CDR3: TGTGCCAGCAAACACAGGGGAATAGGGGAGACCCAGTACTTC. It codes for CASKHRGIGETQYF.

V is TRBV6-5 and J is TRBJ1-1; no reliable D call. Trimming removed 4 bases from V and 1 base from J, with 10 bases in between. Germline V gene lookup returns CDR1 MNHEY and CDR2 SVGAGI. The CDR3 extends over 14 amino acids. The CDR3 reads CASSFGLRNTEAFF. Here the CDR3 DNA reads TGTGCCAGCAGTTTCGGACTTAGGAACACTGAAGCTTTCTTT.

This chain links TRBV7-3 with TRBJ2-2; tentatively, D is TRBD2 (5 bases). The CDR3 spans 16 residues. Between the trimmed V and J ends, which lost 4 bases and 4 bases, there was a span of 16 bases. Per germline, CDR1 SGHTA and CDR2 FQGTGA. The CDR3, as DNA: TGTGCCAGCAGCTCCCCCGGGCCGGCGGGCACCGGGGAGCTGTTTTTT. This gives the protein CASSSPGPAGTGELFF.

CDR3 DNA: TGTGCCAGCTCACGGGACAGCTACAATGAGCAGTTCTTC. This translates into CASSRDSYNEQFF. This chain links TRBV18 with TRBJ2-1; 7 positions agree with TRBD1. Trimming at V came to 4 bases and at J to 3 bases, leaving 0 bases not matched to a gene. The CDR3 has 13 residues. The germline V gene encodes CDR1 KGHSH and CDR2 LQKENI.

The gene calls are TRBV2 and TRBJ2-1, with D uncertain. Per the germline V gene, CDR1 is SNHLY and CDR2 is FYNNEI. The CDR3 covers 14 residues. Trimming removed 4 bases at V and 0 bases at J, with 7 bases between. The CDR3 nucleotides read TGTGCCAGCAGTGTGCGGAGCTCCTACAATGAGCAGTTCTTC. This encodes CASSVRSSYNEQFF.

The chain carries TRBV7-8 and TRBJ2-7, with 8 bases matching TRBD2. The CDR3 loop spans 15 amino acids. V was clipped by 3 bases and J by 5 bases; unmatched bases: 9. CDR1 is SGHVS, CDR2 FQNEAQ, per germline. The CDR3 nucleotides read TGTGCCAGCAGCTTTTTAGCGGGACTAGGGAACGAGCAGTACTTC. Residues: CASSFLAGLGNEQYF. The whole variable domain, filled in from reference TRBV7-8 and TRBJ2-7, reads GAGVSQSPRYKVAKRGQDVALRCDPISGHVSLFWYQQALGQGPEFLTYFQNEAQLDKSGLPSDRFFAERPEGSVSTLKIQRTQQEDSAVYLCASSFLAGLGNEQYFGPGTRLTVT.

This chain connects TRBV19 to TRBJ1-1; D is uncertain. V lost 5 bases and J lost 3, with 10 bases in between. Germline V lookup: CDR1 LNHDA, CDR2 SQIVND (reference sequence). This CDR3 contains 13 residues. This chain's CDR3 is CASSPGVHTEAFF. The CDR3 DNA follows: TGTGCCAGTAGTCCCGGGGTCCACACTGAAGCTTTCTTT.

The chain carries TRBV5-4 and TRBJ2-5; TRBD1 agrees at 7 bases. J was trimmed by 5 bases and V by 3 bases; bases with no gene match: 13. Looked up from germline, CDR1 is SGHNT and CDR2 is YYREEE (reference sequence). The CDR3 spans 16 residues. This chain's CDR3 is CASSSTGKGGHETQYF. CDR3 in DNA: TGTGCCAGCAGCTCGACAGGGAAAGGGGGCCACGAGACCCAGTACTTC.

The V call is TRBV5-4, the J call TRBJ2-5; D is possibly TRBD2 (5 bases). The CDR3 is 15 residues long. Germline CDR1 is SGHNT and CDR2 is YYREEE (reference sequence). Trimming cost V 4 bases and J 2 bases, with 15 bases left between them. CDR3 nucleotides: TGTGCCAGCAGCCCAACCGGACTGACGCAAGAGACCCAGTACTTC. Translation: CASSPTGLTQETQYF.

V and J are TRBV9 and TRBJ2-1; D uncertain. This CDR3 has 13 residues. V was trimmed by 3 bases and J by 6 bases, leaving 10 bases between them. Germline V gene sequence: CDR1 SGDLS, CDR2 YYNGEE. The CDR3 DNA is TGTGCCAGCAGCGGGTCTATAGCCAATGAGCAGTTCTTC. Its translation: CASSGSIANEQFF.

In this sample, this clone turned up once. The chain uses TRBV4-3 and TRBJ1-2; D is perhaps TRBD1 (5 bases). Trimming took off 5 bases at V and 5 bases at J, with 15 bases between the two ends. Germline CDR1 and CDR2: LGHNA and YSLEER. The CDR3 spans 14 residues. The CDR3 loop reads CASSRDNAGYGYTF. CDR3 nucleotide sequence: TGCGCCAGCAGCAGAGACAACGCAGGGTATGGCTACACCTTC.